The source of this TCR beta chain is a study of blood T cell repertoires in COVID-19 (dated by TCRdb to the early 2020s). Looking at the study overall: Samples covering the acute and convalescent phases of COVID-19 were provided by collaborators in the United States, Italy and Spain. The material from the prospective study consisted of cDNA or gDNA derived from T cells, B-cell-depleted T cells, or PBMCs. Deeply sampled blood TCRbeta repertoires from subjects exposed to, actively infected with, or recovered from COVID-19 were included in the dataset. The repertoires were made available in a free public database intended to serve as a resource for research on the immune response to SARS-CoV-2. Samples were obtained from the ongoing ImmuneRACE study (first 160 participants) and from over 1,000 subjects provided by 6 global collaborators. The sample metadata nearly always contained a de-identified subject ID, COVID-19 status, age in years and sex. Where HLA class I and class II types were available, the types were taken from metadata supplied by the sample provider, not from assay-based typing. Overall study outcomes, separate from this receptor: How much clinical and demographic metadata was included differed by source and by participant, and the metadata was provided uncurated.

TCRbeta CDR3 regions were amplified from genomic DNA by means of the immunoSEQ Assay, a bias-controlled multiplex PCR. For the original study's pipeline: The number of nucleated cells in each sample was estimated from the amplification of reference gene primers within the assay. To quantify the absolute abundance of each unique TCRbeta CDR3 rearrangement, sequence reads were collapsed and filtered. For each sample, productive Simpson clonality was calculated by taking the square root of Simpson's diversity index across productive rearrangements. Imported from immuneACCESS, the table was reduced by TCRdb to in-frame sequences with V and J called. These copies leave out some clones; in studies compared against another copy, an unresolved V gene accounts for under half, and the cause of the remainder is not known. V and J calls plus clone size are reproduced from that table; the DNA served to infer D and trimming. This sample comprises about 50,000 clones, 75% to 90% of them detected only once. The ten largest clones represent roughly 14% of the sample.

Of note for this clone: What antigen it recognizes has not been identified. Relative to the germline gene, one junction end is altered; a read error may explain this.

Each collaborating institution followed its own protocols to collect whole blood in K2EDTA tubes. For TCRbeta analysis, collaborators shipped samples as frozen whole blood, isolated PBMCs, or DNA extracted from either of those sample types. From the cysteine up to the phenylalanine, the CDR3 has a length of 12 residues. The sequence is cut down to CDR3 DNA, 36 bases in frame from base 1. CDR1 SSHAT and CDR2 FNYEAQ are derived from the germline V gene (reference sequence). This TCR was sampled from a human donor in a cohort sampled during active COVID-19. The donor label of this sample is uncertain. The sequence is built from TRBV7-7 and TRBJ2-5, with 7 junctional bases fitting TRBD1. Sequencing was done on a sample of peripheral blood. The CDR3 sequence is CASSQTGETQYF. At the DNA level, the sequence is TGTGCTAGCAGCCAGACAGGGGAGACCCAGTACTTC.